These 9 T cell receptor beta chains were sequenced from one sample in a study of blood T cell repertoires in COVID-19. The table came from immunoSEQ multiplex PCR; TCRdb's copy has only in-frame clones and leaves some out. The sample has some 130,000 clones; approximately 80% are singletons. The specimen sequenced was peripheral blood. The receptors stem from a man aged 55-75 years who had recovered from COVID-19.

The chain links TRBV4-1 to TRBJ1-5; no clear D gene. CDR3 length: 15 residues. The germline V gene has CDR1 MGHRA and CDR2 YSYEKL. V was trimmed by 5 bases and J by 0 bases, leaving 11 bases between them. The CDR3 DNA sequence: TGCGCCAGCAGCTTAGACACCTATAGCAATCAGCCCCAGCATTTT. Translation gives CASSLDTYSNQPQHF.

The V call is TRBV6-5, the J call TRBJ2-2; D possibly corresponds to TRBD2 (5 bases). Germline CDR1 MNHEY, CDR2 SVGAGI. This CDR3 has 15 amino acids. V lost 5 bases to trimming and J lost 4 bases, with 14 bases between them. In DNA form, the CDR3 reads TGTGCCAGCAGTATCTCCCCTCGGGGCACCGGGGAGCTGTTTTTT. Translated: CASSISPRGTGELFF.

This chain connects TRBV6-1 to TRBJ1-3, with TRBD1 matching over 7 bases. The germline V gene has CDR1 MNHNS and CDR2 SASEGT. There are 15 residues in the CDR3. With V trimmed by 2 bases and J by 4 bases, 5 bases remained unmatched. The CDR3: CASSERGDSGNTIYF. The CDR3 DNA sequence: TGTGCCAGCAGTGAAAGGGGGGACAGCGGAAACACCATATATTTT.

V and J are TRBV7-2 and TRBJ1-5; D is perhaps TRBD1 (6 bases). Trimming removed 5 bases at V and 5 bases at J, with 16 bases between. The CDR3 totals 15 residues. Germline CDR1 is SGHTA and CDR2 is FQGNSA. The CDR3 nucleotides read TGTGCCAGCAGCCGGGACAACGTGGGGTATCAGCCCCAGCATTTT. It encodes CASSRDNVGYQPQHF.

The rearrangement links TRBV27 to TRBJ2-1; 11 bases are a match to TRBD2. Trimming took 1 base from V and 6 from J; bases not matched to a gene: 5. Looked up from germline, CDR1 is MNHEY and CDR2 is SMNVEV (reference sequence). This CDR3 contains 16 residues. The CDR3 bases are TGTGCCAGCAGTTTATATCTAGCGGGAGGTTTCAATGAGCAGTTCTTC. The encoded protein is CASSLYLAGGFNEQFF.

The chain is built from TRBV9 and TRBJ1-4; no clear D gene. The CDR3 contains 15 residues. V lost 4 bases and J lost 6, with 16 bases in between. Germline CDR1 SGDLS, CDR2 YYNGEE. The CDR3 reads CASSPRGQFDEKLFF. The DNA of the CDR3 is TGTGCCAGCAGCCCCCGAGGGCAGTTCGATGAAAAACTGTTTTTT. The full variable domain, completed using reference TRBV9 and TRBJ1-4, is DSGVTQTPKHLITATGQRVTLRCSPRSGDLSVYWYQQSLDQGLQFLIQYYNGEERAKGNILERFSAQQFPDLHSELNLSSLELGDSALYFCASSPRGQFDEKLFFGSGTQLSVL.

This chain uses TRBV9 with TRBJ1-6, with 8 nucleotides matching TRBD1. Germline lookup yields CDR1 SGDLS and CDR2 YYNGEE. V lost 3 bases, J lost 9 bases, and 5 bases stayed unmatched. The CDR3 has 14 residues. The CDR3 loop is CASSERTGSSPLHF. Written as DNA, the CDR3 is TGTGCCAGCAGCGAGAGGACAGGGAGTTCACCCCTCCACTTT.

This clone has only one observation. This chain joins TRBV18 and TRBJ2-3; TRBD2 aligns across 10 bases. The CDR3 is 19 amino acids. V was pared by 6 bases and J by 0 bases, with 15 bases of the junction left unmatched. Per the germline V gene, CDR1 is KGHSH and CDR2 is LQKENI. The CDR3 here is CASSPFLAGDPSSTDTQYF. As DNA, the CDR3 is TGTGCCAGCTCGCCTTTTCTAGCGGGAGATCCCTCTAGCACAGATACGCAGTATTTT. The full variable domain, rest sourced from reference TRBV18 and TRBJ2-3, is NAGVMQNPRHLVRRRGQEARLRCSPMKGHSHVYWYRQLPEEGLKFMVYLQKENIIDESGMPKERFSAEFPKEGPSILRIQQVVRGDSAAYFCASSPFLAGDPSSTDTQYFGPGTRLTVL.

The rearrangement joins TRBV7-2 to TRBJ1-3; D gene ambiguous. Germline lookup yields CDR1 SGHTA and CDR2 FQGNSA. The CDR3 length is 15 residues. V dropped 0 bases and J dropped 0 bases, with 6 bases sitting between them. CDR3 DNA: TGTGCCAGCAGCTTAGCCCCGAGCTCTGGAAACACCATATATTTT. Protein product: CASSLAPSSGNTIYF.